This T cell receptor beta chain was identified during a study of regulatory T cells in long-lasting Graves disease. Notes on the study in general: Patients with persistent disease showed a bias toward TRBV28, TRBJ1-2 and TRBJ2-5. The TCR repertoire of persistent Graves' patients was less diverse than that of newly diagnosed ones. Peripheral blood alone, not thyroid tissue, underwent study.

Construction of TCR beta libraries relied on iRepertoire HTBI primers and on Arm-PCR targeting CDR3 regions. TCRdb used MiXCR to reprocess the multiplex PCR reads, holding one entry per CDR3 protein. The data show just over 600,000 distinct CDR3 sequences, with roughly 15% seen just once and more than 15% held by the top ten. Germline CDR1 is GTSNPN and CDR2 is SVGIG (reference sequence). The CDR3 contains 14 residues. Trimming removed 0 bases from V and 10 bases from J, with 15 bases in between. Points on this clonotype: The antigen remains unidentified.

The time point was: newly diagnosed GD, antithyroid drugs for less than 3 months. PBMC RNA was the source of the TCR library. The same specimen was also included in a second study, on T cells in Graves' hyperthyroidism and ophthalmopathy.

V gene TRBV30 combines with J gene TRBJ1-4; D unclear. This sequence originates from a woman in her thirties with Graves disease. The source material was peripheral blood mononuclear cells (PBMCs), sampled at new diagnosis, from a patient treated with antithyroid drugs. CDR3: CAWSVFGSPGKLFF. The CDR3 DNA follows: TGTGCCTGGAGTGTATTCGGGAGCCCCGGAAAACTGTTTTTT. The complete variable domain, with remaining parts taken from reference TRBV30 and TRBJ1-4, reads SQTIHQWPATLVQPVGSPLSLECTVEGTSNPNLYWYRQAAGRGLQLLFYSVGIGQISSEVPQNLSASRPQDRQFILSSKKLLLSDSGFYLCAWSVFGSPGKLFFGSGTQLSVL.